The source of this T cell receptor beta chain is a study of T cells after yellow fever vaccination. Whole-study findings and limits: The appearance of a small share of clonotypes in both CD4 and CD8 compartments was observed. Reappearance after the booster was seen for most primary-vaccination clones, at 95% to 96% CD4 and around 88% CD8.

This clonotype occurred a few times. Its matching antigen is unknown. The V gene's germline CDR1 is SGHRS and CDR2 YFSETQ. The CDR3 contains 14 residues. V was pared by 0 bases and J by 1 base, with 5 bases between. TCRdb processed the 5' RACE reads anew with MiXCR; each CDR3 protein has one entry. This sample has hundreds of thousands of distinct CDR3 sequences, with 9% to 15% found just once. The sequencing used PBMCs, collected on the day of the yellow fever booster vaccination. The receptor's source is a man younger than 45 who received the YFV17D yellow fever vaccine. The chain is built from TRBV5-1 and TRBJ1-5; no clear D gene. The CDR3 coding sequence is TGCGCCAGCAGCTTGGAGCCAAGCAATCAGCCCCAGCATTTT. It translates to CASSLEPSNQPQHF.